A selection of T cell receptor beta chains follows, all from one sample in a study of blood T cells in healthy people across ages. TCRdb redid the calling of the 5' RACE reads with MiXCR, one entry per CDR3 protein. The sample holds fewer than 950,000 distinct CDR3 sequences, 40% to 65% seen once. The specimen was blood. These receptors all stem from an elderly man in good health. The CDR3 runs from the conserved cysteine through the conserved F or W. The D gene is left open where the match is weak. Clone size is not always given. Where it is, it says once, few, many or a class for expanded clones.

V gene	clone size	D gene	J gene	CDR3 DNA	CDR3 protein
TRBV9	few	TRBD1	TRBJ2-3	TGTGCCAGCAGCGCTGGACAGGGAACGGTAGATACGCAGTATTTT	CASSAGQGTVDTQYF
TRBV10-2	-	-	TRBJ2-2	TGCGCCACCCAGCTAGCTATGGAGGGGTGGCCCGGGGAGCTGTTTTTT	CATQLAMEGWPGELFF
TRBV7-9	-	-	TRBJ1-5	TGTGCCAGCAGCTTCCGGTACCGTAGACGCAATCAGCCCCAGCATTTT	CASSFRYRRRNQPQHF
TRBV7-2	few	-	TRBJ2-5	TGTGCCAGCAGCTGGTACGGGAGACCCGACCAAGAGACCCAGTACTTC	CASSWYGRPDQETQYF
TRBV6-1	few	TRBD1	TRBJ2-1	TGTGCCAGCGGAGACCAGGGGGTAGGGGATGAGCAGTTCTTC	CASGDQGVGDEQFF
TRBV2	-	TRBD2	TRBJ2-3	TGTGCCAGAAGCGGGAGGACCACAGATACGCAGTATTTT	CARSGRTTDTQYF
TRBV20-1	many	-	TRBJ2-7	TGCAGTGCTACCCATACAGGGAACTCCTACGAGCAGTACTTC	CSATHTGNSYEQYF
TRBV7-9	-	TRBD2	TRBJ2-1	TGTGCCAGCGGTTCTCTCCGGACTAGCGGTAACAATGAGCAGTTCTTC	CASGSLRTSGNNEQFF
TRBV3-1	few	-	TRBJ1-2	TGTGCCAGCAGCCCCGCCCCGGGGAGCTTCTATGGCTACACCTTC	CASSPAPGSFYGYTF
TRBV20-1	-	-	TRBJ2-7	TGCAGTGCTAGAGGTACCCTTGGTCGCTACGAGCAGTACTTC	CSARGTLGRYEQYF
TRBV28	-	TRBD2	TRBJ2-7	TGTGCCAGCAGCTCCGGGACTAGCGGATTGTACGAGCAGTACTTC	CASSSGTSGLYEQYF
TRBV5-4	-	TRBD2	TRBJ2-2	TGTGCCAGCAGCTTGGTTGGCGCGGGAGGGCCCGGGGAGCTGTTTTTT	CASSLVGAGGPGELFF
TRBV7-3	few	-	TRBJ2-3	TGTGCCAGCAGCTTAAGTGGTACCGTCACAGATACGCAGTATTTT	CASSLSGTVTDTQYF
TRBV20-1	few	-	TRBJ2-7	TGCAGTGCTAGAGATACCAGCGGCTCCTACGAGCAGTACTTC	CSARDTSGSYEQYF
TRBV5-5	once	TRBD2	TRBJ2-1	TGTGCCAGCAGCTTGGTTGCTAGCGGAACAAATGAGCAGTTCTTC	CASSLVASGTNEQFF
TRBV13	-	-	TRBJ2-1	TGTGCCAGCAGTTCCATAACGATAACCTACAATGAGCAGTTCTTC	CASSSITITYNEQFF
TRBV20-1	few	TRBD2	TRBJ2-4	TGCAGCGCGTCAGAAAGCGGGAGTAAAAACATTCAGTACTTC	CSASESGSKNIQYF
TRBV12-3/TRBV12-4	-	TRBD1	TRBJ2-1	TGTGCCAGCAGTTTGGGACACGCCTGGGACAGGCAAGACAATGAGCAGTTCTTC	CASSLGHAWDRQDNEQFF
TRBV29-1	few	-	TRBJ2-7	TGCAGCGTTGGCTCGGACCCCTACGAGCAGTACTTC	CSVGSDPYEQYF
TRBV21-1	-	-	TRBJ2-3	TGTGCCAGCAGCAAAGTTCTCCTACACGGGGGTAACTACACAGATACGCAGTATTTT	CASSKVLLHGGNYTDTQYF
TRBV12-3/TRBV12-4	few	-	TRBJ2-7	TGTGCCAGCAGTTTCGGGGACTTTCGCGACGAGCAGTACTTC	CASSFGDFRDEQYF
TRBV29-1	few	-	TRBJ2-3	TGCAGCGTTCGGGTCGGCAGCCTCAGGCCAGATACGCAGTATTTT	CSVRVGSLRPDTQYF
TRBV11-3	-	-	TRBJ1-1	TGTGCCAGCAGCTTAGGACTGTCCAGCACTGAAGCTTTCTTT	CASSLGLSSTEAFF
TRBV29-1	few	TRBD1	TRBJ2-3	TGCAGCGTTGACCGGGACAGAGGTACGCAGTATTTT	CSVDRDRGTQYF
TRBV20-1	-	TRBD2	TRBJ2-7	TGCAGTGCTAGAGATAGAGCGGGAGGGTGGTACGAGCAGTACTTC	CSARDRAGGWYEQYF
TRBV6-5	-	-	TRBJ2-6	TGTGCCAGCCGGTGGCAGCGCTCTGGGGCCAACGTCCTGACTTTC	CASRWQRSGANVLTF
TRBV20-1	-	-	TRBJ2-1	TGCAGTGCTAGAGATGCTCGACAGGGACTAATCAATGAGCAGTTCTTC	CSARDARQGLINEQFF
TRBV7-3	-	-	TRBJ2-1	TGTGCCAGCAGTAAAGAGAGCTCCTACAATGAGCAGTTCTTC	CASSKESSYNEQFF
TRBV12-3/TRBV12-4	-	TRBD1	TRBJ1-5	TGTGCCAGCAGGCCTACAGGGGGCGAGAATCAGCCCCAGCATTTT	CASRPTGGENQPQHF
TRBV6-1	-	-	TRBJ2-3	TGTGCCAGCACCATAGGTCCCTTGGGGAGCACAGATACGCAGTATTTT	CASTIGPLGSTDTQYF
TRBV29-1	-	-	TRBJ1-2	TGCAGCGTATCTGGTGGGGGTGGCAACACCTTC	CSVSGGGGNTF
TRBV20-1	-	TRBD2	TRBJ2-3	TGCAGTGCTAGAGATTCTTCTCGCGGGAGGGCCGGGTACGCGTATTTT	CSARDSSRGRAGYAYF
TRBV20-1	few	-	TRBJ1-5	TGCAGTGCTAGTCGGGGGGCAAGCAATCAGCCCCAGCATTTT	CSASRGASNQPQHF
TRBV4-1	few	-	TRBJ2-7	TGCGCCAGCAGCCCCCGATACGGGGGGCCCTACGAGCAGTACTTC	CASSPRYGGPYEQYF
TRBV7-9	-	TRBD2	TRBJ2-1	TGTGCCAGCAGCTTAGGTGCCAGCGGGAGGATCGATGAGCAGTTCTTC	CASSLGASGRIDEQFF
TRBV20-1	-	TRBD2	TRBJ2-1	TGCAGTGCGAAGGGTAAGGCTAGCGGGGTCGCCTACAATGAGCAGTTCTTC	CSAKGKASGVAYNEQFF
TRBV2	-	TRBD1	TRBJ2-7	TGTGCCAGCAGTGAATCCACAGGGGGTACCTACGAGCAGTACTTC	CASSESTGGTYEQYF
TRBV7-2	-	TRBD2	TRBJ2-1	TGTGCCAGCAGCCGGGATAGCGGGAGTACGTCCTACAATGAGCAGTTCTTC	CASSRDSGSTSYNEQFF
TRBV12-3/TRBV12-4	-	-	TRBJ2-7	TGTGCCAGCAGTTTTGTGGGGGGCTACGAGCAGTACTTC	CASSFVGGYEQYF
TRBV10-3	once	-	TRBJ2-7	TGTGCCATCAGTGAGTCAGGGCTGGACGAGCAGTACTTC	CAISESGLDEQYF